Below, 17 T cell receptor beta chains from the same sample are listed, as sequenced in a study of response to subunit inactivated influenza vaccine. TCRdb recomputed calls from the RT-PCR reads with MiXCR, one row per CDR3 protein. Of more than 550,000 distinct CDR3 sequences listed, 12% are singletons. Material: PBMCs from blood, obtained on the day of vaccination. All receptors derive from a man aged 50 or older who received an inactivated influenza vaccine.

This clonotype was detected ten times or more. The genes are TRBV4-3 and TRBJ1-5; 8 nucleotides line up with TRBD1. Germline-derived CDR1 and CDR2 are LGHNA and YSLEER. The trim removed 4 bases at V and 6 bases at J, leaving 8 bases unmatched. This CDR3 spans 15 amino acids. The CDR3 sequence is CASSRDRGGSQPQHF. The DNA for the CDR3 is TGCGCCAGCAGCCGAGACAGGGGCGGTAGTCAGCCCCAGCATTTT.

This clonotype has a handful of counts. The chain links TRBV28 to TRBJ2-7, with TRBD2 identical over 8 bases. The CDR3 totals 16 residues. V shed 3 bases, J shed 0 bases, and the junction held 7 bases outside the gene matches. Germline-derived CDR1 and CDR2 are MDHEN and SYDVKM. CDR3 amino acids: CASSLVLAGASYEQYF. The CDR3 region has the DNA TGTGCCAGCAGTTTGGTCCTAGCGGGTGCCTCCTACGAGCAGTACTTC.

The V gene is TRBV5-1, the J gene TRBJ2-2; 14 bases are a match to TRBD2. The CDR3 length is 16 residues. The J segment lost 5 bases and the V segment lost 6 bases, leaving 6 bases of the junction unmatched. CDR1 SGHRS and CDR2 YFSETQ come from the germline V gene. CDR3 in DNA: TGCGCCAGCATACCCGGGACTAGCGGGAGTACCGGGGAGCTGTTTTTT. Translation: CASIPGTSGSTGELFF.

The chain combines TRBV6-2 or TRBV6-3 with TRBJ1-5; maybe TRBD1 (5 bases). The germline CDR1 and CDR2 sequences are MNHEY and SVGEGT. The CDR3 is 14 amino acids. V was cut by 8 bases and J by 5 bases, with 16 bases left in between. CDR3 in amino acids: CASSRSGLYQPQHF. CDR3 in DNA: TGTGCCAGCTCTAGGTCGGGACTCTATCAGCCCCAGCATTTT.

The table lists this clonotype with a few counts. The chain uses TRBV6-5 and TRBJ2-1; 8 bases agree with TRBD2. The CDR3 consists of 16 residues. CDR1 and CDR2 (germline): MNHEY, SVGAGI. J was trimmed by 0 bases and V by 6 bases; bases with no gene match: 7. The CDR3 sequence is CASRYGGGLSYNEQFF. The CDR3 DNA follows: TGTGCCAGCAGATACGGGGGGGGACTCTCCTACAATGAGCAGTTCTTC.

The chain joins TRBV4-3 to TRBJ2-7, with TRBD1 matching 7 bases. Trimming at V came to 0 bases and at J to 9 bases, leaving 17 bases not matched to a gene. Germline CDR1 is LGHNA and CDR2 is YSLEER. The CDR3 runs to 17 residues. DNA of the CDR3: TGCGCCAGCAGCCAAGAGGCAGGGACAGCTCTCTCCTATGGGCAGTACTTC. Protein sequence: CASSQEAGTALSYGQYF.

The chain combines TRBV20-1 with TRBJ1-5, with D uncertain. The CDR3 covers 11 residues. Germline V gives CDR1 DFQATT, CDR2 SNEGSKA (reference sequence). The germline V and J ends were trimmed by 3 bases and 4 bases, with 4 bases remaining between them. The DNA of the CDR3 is TGCAGTGCTAGGGCGAATCAGCCCCAGCATTTT. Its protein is CSARANQPQHF.

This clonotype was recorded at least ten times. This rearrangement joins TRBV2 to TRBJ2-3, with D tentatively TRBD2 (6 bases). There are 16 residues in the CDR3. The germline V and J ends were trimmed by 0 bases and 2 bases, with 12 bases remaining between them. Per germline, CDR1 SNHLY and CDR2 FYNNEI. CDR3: CASSEASGTNTDTQYF. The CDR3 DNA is TGTGCCAGCAGTGAAGCTAGCGGAACAAACACAGATACGCAGTATTTT.

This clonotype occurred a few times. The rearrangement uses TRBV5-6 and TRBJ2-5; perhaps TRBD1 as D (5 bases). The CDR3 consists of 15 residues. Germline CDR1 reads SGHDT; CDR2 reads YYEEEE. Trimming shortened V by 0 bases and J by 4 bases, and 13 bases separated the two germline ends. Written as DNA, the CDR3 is TGTGCCAGCAGCTTGGTTGGCAGGGTTTTAGAGACCCAGTACTTC. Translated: CASSLVGRVLETQYF.

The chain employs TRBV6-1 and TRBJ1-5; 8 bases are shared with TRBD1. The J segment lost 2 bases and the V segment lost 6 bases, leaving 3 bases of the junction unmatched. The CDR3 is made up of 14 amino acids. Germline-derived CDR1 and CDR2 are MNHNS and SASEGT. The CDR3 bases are TGTGCCAGCAGCTCGGACAGGGGCAATCAGCCCCAGCATTTT. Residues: CASSSDRGNQPQHF.

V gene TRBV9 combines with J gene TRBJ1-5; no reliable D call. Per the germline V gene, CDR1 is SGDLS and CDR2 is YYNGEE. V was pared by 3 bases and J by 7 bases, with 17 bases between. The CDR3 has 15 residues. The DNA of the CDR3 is TGTGCCAGCAGCGCCTCGGACCTTCATGGCCAGCCCCAGCATTTT. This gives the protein CASSASDLHGQPQHF.

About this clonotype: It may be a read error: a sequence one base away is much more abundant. Here the CDR3 reads CSASLQTGYTDTQYF. Written as DNA, the CDR3 is TGCAGTGCTAGCTTGCAGACAGGTTACACAGATACGCAGTATTTT. This sequence joins TRBV20-1 and TRBJ2-3, with D perhaps matching TRBD1 (6 bases). The CDR3 is made up of 15 amino acids. Germline V gene lookup returns CDR1 DFQATT and CDR2 SNEGSKA (reference sequence). V was cut by 3 bases and J by 2 bases, with 15 bases left in between.

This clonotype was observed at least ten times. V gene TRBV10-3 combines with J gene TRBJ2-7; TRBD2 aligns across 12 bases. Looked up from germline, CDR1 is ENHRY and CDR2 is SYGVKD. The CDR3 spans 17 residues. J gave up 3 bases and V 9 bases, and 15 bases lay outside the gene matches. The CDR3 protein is CAISPYTSGGRSYEQYF. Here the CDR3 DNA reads TGTGCCATTTCCCCTTATACTAGCGGGGGGCGCAGCTACGAGCAGTACTTC.

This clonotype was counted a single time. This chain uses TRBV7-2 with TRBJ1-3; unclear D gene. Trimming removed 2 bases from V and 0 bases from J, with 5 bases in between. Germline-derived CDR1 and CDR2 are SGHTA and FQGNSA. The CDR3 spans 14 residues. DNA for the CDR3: TGTGCCAGCAGCTTAAGAGTCTCTGGAAACACCATATATTTT. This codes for CASSLRVSGNTIYF.

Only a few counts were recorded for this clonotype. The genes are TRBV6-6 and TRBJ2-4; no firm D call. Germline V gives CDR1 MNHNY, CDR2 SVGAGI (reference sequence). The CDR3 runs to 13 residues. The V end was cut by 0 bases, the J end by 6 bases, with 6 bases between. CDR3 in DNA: TGTGCCAGCAGTTACTCGTTTAGAAACATTCAGTACTTC. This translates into CASSYSFRNIQYF.

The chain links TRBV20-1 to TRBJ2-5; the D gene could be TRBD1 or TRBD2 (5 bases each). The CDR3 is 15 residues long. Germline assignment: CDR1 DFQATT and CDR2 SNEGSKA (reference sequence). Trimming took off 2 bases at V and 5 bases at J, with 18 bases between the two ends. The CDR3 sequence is CSARIGSGLAETQYF. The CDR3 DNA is TGCAGTGCTAGAATAGGATCGGGGCTCGCGGAGACCCAGTACTTC.

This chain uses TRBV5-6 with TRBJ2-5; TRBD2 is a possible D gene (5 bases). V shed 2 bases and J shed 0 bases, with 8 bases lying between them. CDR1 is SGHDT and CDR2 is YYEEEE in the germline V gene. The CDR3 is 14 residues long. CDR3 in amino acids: CASSFADYQETQYF. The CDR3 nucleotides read TGTGCCAGCAGCTTCGCGGACTACCAAGAGACCCAGTACTTC.